This T cell receptor (beta chain) stems from a study of Graves' ophthalmopathy and Graves' hyperthyroidism (dated 2018 in TCRdb). At the level of the whole study: Hyperthyroidism was defined as stable when no progression to ophthalmopathy occurred within 18 months of follow-up. The study used TCR beta repertoire signatures to distinguish Graves' ophthalmopathy from Graves' hyperthyroidism and to predict progression to ophthalmopathy. In total, approximately 130 blood samples were TCR-sequenced: approximately 40 ophthalmopathy, some 75 hyperthyroidism and approximately 17 hyperthyroidism-to-ophthalmopathy patients. To explore V-J signatures that distinguish ophthalmopathy from hyperthyroidism, a discovery set of 100 patients was enrolled, made up of approximately 45 with ophthalmopathy and under 65 with stable hyperthyroidism. For independent validation, a separate cohort was made up of around 18 hyperthyroidism patients plus 17 patients who later progressed from hyperthyroidism to ophthalmopathy. In roughly six hyperthyroidism patients, the T-cell repertoires found in thyroid tissue were compared with those found in blood. Following sample collection, hyperthyroidism patients were given methimazole at a starting dose of 30 mg daily, and ophthalmopathy patients were given high-dose intravenous methylprednisolone.

As concerns this clonotype: Its recognized antigen is unknown. There are no base qualities to consult, and no much larger clone falls within one base.

The hyperthyroidism patients were 18 to 65 years old and newly diagnosed, with a disease duration of less than 2 months. Anyone with other autoimmune diseases, uncontrolled infections, pregnancy or lactation was excluded from the study. Clinical symptoms, serum thyroxine, TRAb, thyroid ultrasound and orbital computed tomography were used for diagnosis. Total RNA was extracted with Trizol reagent and quality-checked on an Agilent 2100 Bioanalyzer. TCR beta CDR3 regions were amplified from RNA transcripts for repertoire sequencing. The first round of RT-PCR was done with HTBI primers and the Qiagen OneStep RT-PCR kit, and was followed by a second round of multiplex PCR, then size selection and purification. Libraries were sequenced on an Illumina HiSeq2000 using paired-end 100 bp reads. The original pipeline was this. SOAPnuke was used for read processing, and reads with adapters, uncalled bases, a mean Phred below 15, or no exact constant-primer or identifier match were discarded. High-quality paired reads were merged with COPE v1.2.5. Unique nucleotide sequences were defined as clonotypes and aligned to IMGT TRB V, D and J references using MiTCR v1.1. Analysis was restricted to V-J combinations with a frequency above 0.0001, which covered roughly 99% of repertoires. A TCR clonal expansion and chaos score per V-J combination was defined as the ratio of F50 clonal expansion to chaos observed in the TCRdist matrix. Features were reduced by Welch's t-statistics and random forest to 10 to 15 V-J combinations, which fed a naive Bayes classifier. The similarity between thyroid and blood repertoires was quantified using the Morisita-Horn index. The public reads were reanalyzed by TCRdb: fastp trimming at Q25, MiXCR alignment, in-frame beta chains only. Under each unique CDR3 protein, matching rows form one entry showing the most common genes and DNA. TCRdb assigned the V and J calls; the authors' analysis was not used. The sample profile shows around 1.1 million distinct CDR3 sequences; about two fifths of them were found once. The ten largest clonotypes hold 11% of the sample.

What the work shows at the level of the full study, not this receptor alone: The 13-signature model separated ophthalmopathy from stable hyperthyroidism with about 86% sensitivity and about 81% specificity in cross-validation, and 80%/75% in the test set. In validation, the model predicted ophthalmopathy progression with about 64% sensitivity and roughly 72% specificity; some 13 predicted patients were CT-confirmed with GO in a median of roughly 6.8 months. Most expanded thyroid clonotypes with frequency above 0.001 were also detected in blood, suggesting blood repertoires may reflect the thyroid immune response. No statistical method was used to predetermine the sample size, and group allocation was not hidden from the investigators.

The CDR3 runs 12 amino acids, cysteine and phenylalanine included. Only the CDR3 DNA stays, 36 bases, in frame from base 1. CDR1 and CDR2, looked up from the germline V gene, are SQVTM and ANQGSEA. Unmatched junction bases come to 8, with V trimmed by 8 bases and J by 5 bases. The specimen was peripheral blood or thyroid tissue (not recorded which). The sequence links TRBV29-1 to TRBJ2-5, and 7 junctional nucleotides match TRBD2. The TCR sequence derives from an adult man with Graves' hyperthyroidism. The sequenced DNA is TGCAGCTTGTCCGGGGGGAAGGAGACCCAGTACTTC. Translation gives CSLSGGKETQYF.